Here is one T cell receptor beta chain with its context. Its specificity is not known. This sample is part of a study of cytomegalovirus exposure and HLA in healthy donors. The study, taken as a whole, reports: V segments that were indistinguishable, TRBV6-2 and TRBV6-3 among them, were omitted from analysis.

This PCR relied on a set of 60 Vbeta primers and 13 Jbeta primers. Sequencing used immunoSEQ multiplex PCR; TCRdb keeps in-frame clones, though not all of them. The sample's table shows tens of thousands of clones. Germline V CDR1 and CDR2: SGHDN, FVKESK. V gave up 4 bases and J gave up 1 base, with 14 bases separating them. The CDR3 is 15 amino acids. The chain recombines TRBV14 with TRBJ2-7; D is possibly TRBD2 (5 bases). This TCR came from a man aged 40-49 years in good health and CMV-seronegative. The sequenced sample was PBMCs. The CDR3 loop reads CASSRNDYPSYEQYF. The CDR3 DNA follows: TGTGCCAGCAGCCGCAATGACTATCCTTCCTACGAGCAGTACTTC.